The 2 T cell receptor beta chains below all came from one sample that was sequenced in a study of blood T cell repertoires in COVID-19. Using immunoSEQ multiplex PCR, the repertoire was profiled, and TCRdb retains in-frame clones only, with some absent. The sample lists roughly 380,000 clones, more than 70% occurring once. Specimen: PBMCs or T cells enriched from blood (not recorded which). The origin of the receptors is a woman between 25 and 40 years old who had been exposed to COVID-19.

Here the CDR3 reads CASSLNREYEQFF. CDR3 coding DNA: TGCGCCAGCAGCTTGAACAGGGAGTATGAGCAGTTCTTC. The genes are TRBV5-1 and TRBJ2-1; weak D call: TRBD1 (6 bases). V dropped 1 base and J dropped 8 bases, with 10 bases sitting between them. The CDR3 has 13 amino acids. Germline CDR1 and CDR2: SGHRS and YFSETQ. The full variable domain, with the rest looked up from reference TRBV5-1 and TRBJ2-1, is KAGVTQTPRYLIKTRGQQVTLSCSPISGHRSVSWYQQTPGQGLQFLFEYFSETQRNKGNFPGRFSGRQFSNSRSEMNVSTLELGDSALYLCASSLNREYEQFFGPGTRLTVL.

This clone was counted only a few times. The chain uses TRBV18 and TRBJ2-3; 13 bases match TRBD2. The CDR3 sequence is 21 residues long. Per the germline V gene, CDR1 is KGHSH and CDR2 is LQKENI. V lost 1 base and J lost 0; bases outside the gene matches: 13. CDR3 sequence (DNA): TGTGCCAGCTCACCACGCCCCCCCGGGACTAGCGGGAAAATTAGCACAGATACGCAGTATTTT. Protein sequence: CASSPRPPGTSGKISTDTQYF.